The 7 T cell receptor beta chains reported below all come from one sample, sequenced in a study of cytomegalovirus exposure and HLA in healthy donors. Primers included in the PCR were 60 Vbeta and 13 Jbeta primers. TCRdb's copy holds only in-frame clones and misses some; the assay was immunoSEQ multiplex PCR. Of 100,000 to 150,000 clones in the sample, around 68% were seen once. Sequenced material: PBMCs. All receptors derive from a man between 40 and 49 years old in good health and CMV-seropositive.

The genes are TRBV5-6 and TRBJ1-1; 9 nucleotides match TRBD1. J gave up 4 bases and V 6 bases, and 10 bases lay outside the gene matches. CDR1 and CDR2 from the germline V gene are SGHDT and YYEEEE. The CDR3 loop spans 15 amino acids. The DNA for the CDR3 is TGTGCCAGCAACATTCGGAGGACAGGGGTCACTGAAGCTTTCTTT. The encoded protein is CASNIRRTGVTEAFF.

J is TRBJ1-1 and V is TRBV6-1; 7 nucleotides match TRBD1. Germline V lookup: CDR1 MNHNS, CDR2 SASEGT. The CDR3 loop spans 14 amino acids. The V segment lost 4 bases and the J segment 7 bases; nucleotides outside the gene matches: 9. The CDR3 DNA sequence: TGTGCCAGCAGTGTCTTTTTCAGGGACAGTGAAGCTTTCTTT. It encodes CASSVFFRDSEAFF.

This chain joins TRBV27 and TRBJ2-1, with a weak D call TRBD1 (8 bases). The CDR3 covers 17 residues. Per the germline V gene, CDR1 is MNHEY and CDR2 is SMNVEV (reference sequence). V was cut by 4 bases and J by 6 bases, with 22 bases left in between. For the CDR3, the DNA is TGTGCCAGCAGTTCTCCCCCTGGACAGGGAGGGCTCAATGAGCAGTTCTTC. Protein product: CASSSPPGQGGLNEQFF.

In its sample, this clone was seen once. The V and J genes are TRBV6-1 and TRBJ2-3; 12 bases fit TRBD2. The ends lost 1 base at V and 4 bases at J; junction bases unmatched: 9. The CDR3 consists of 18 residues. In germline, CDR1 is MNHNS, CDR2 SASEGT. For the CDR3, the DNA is TGTGCCAGCAGTGAAGACACTAGCGGGAGGTCTCGAGCAGATACGCAGTATTTT. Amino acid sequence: CASSEDTSGRSRADTQYF.

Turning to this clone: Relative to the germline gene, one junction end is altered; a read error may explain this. The CDR3 DNA sequence: TGTTCCAGCAGCTTAGAAGGCGGGGTGGGGTACAATGAGCAGTTCTTC. It specifies CSSSLEGGVGYNEQFF. The chain uses TRBV7-9 and TRBJ2-1, with a weak D call TRBD2 (6 bases). This CDR3 comprises 16 residues. CDR1 and CDR2 (germline): SEHNR, FQNEAQ (reference sequence).

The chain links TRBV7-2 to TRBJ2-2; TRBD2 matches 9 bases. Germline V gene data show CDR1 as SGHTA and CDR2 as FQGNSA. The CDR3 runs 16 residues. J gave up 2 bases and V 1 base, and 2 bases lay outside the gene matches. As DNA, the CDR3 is TGTGCCAGCAGCTTAGGACTAGCGGTTAACACCGGGGAGCTGTTTTTT. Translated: CASSLGLAVNTGELFF. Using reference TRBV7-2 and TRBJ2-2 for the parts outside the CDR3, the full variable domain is GAGVSQSPSNKVTEKGKDVELRCDPISGHTALYWYRQSLGQGLEFLIYFQGNSAPDKSGLPSDRFSAERTGGSVSTLTIQRTQQEDSAVYLCASSLGLAVNTGELFFGEGSRLTVL.

This chain's CDR3 is CASSTGLAGAKVTDTQYF. Here the CDR3 DNA reads TGCGCCAGCAGCACCGGACTAGCGGGAGCGAAGGTCACAGATACGCAGTATTTT. The genes are TRBV5-1 and TRBJ2-3; 13 positions match TRBD2. CDR1 is SGHRS, CDR2 YFSETQ, per germline. V gave up 4 bases and J gave up 2 bases; unmatched junction bases: 10. CDR3 length equals 18 residues.